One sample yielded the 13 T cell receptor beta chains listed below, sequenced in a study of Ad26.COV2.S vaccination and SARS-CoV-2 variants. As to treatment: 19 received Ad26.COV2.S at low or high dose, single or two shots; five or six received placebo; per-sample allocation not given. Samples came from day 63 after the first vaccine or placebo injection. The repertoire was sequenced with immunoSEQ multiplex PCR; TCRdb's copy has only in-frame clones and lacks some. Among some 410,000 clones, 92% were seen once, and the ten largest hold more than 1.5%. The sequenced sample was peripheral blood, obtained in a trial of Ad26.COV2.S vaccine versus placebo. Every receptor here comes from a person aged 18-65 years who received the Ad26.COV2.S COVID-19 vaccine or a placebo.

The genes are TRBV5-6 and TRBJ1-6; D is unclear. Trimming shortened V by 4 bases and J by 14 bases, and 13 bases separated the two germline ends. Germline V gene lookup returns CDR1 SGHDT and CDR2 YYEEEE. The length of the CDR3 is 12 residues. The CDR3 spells CASSPGGSALHF. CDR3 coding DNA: TGTGCCAGCAGCCCGGGAGGTTCGGCCCTCCACTTT.

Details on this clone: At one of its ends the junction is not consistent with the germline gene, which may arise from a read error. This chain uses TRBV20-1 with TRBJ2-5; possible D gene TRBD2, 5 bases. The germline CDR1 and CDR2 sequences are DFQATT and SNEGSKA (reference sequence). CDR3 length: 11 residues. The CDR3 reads CSARGPETQYF. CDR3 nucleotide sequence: TGCAGTGCCAGAGGGCCGGAGACCCAGTACTTC.

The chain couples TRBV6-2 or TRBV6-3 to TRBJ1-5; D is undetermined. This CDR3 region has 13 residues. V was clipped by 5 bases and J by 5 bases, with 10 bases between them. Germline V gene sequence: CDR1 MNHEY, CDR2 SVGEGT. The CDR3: CASSPRFHQPQHF. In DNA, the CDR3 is TGTGCCAGCAGTCCCCGGTTTCATCAGCCCCAGCATTTT.

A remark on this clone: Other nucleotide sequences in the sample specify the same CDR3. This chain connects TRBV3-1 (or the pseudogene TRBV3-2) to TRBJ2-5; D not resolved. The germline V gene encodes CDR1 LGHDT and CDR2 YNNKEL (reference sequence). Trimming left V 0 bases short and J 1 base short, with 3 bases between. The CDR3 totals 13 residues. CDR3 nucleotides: TGTGCCAGCAGCCAAGACCCCCAAGAGACCCAGTACTTC. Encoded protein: CASSQDPQETQYF.

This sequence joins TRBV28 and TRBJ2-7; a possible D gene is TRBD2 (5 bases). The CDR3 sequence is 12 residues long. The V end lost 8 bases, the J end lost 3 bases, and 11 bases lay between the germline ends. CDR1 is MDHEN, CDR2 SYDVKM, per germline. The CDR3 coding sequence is TGTGCCAGCCGGGATACAATCTACGAGCAGTACTTC. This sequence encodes CASRDTIYEQYF. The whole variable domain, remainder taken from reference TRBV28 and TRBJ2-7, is DVKVTQSSRYLVKRTGEKVFLECVQDMDHENMFWYRQDPGLGLRLIYFSYDVKMKEKGDIPEGYSVSREKKERFSLILESASTNQTSMYLCASRDTIYEQYFGPGTRLTVT.

The CDR3 nucleotides are TGTGCCAGCAGCGGAGAGGCCTTACCGATCTATGGCTACACCTTC. Translated, it gives CASSGEALPIYGYTF. The rearrangement links TRBV3-1 (or the pseudogene TRBV3-2) to TRBJ1-2; D not resolved. V shed 5 bases and J shed 4 bases, with 17 bases lying between them. Germline loops: CDR1 LGHDT, CDR2 YNNKEL (reference sequence). This CDR3 spans 15 amino acids.

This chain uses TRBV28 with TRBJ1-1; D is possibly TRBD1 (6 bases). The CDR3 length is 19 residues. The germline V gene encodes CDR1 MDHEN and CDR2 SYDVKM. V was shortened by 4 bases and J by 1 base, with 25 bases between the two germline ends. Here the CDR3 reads CASSYGEDSTVFKNTEAFF. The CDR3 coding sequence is TGTGCCAGCAGTTACGGAGAGGACAGTACAGTATTTAAGAACACTGAAGCTTTCTTT.

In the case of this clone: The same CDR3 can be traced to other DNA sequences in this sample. The CDR3: CASSPRLEGAGNTIYF. The CDR3 nucleotides read TGTGCCAGCTCACCACGTTTAGAGGGTGCTGGAAACACCATATATTTT. The chain has TRBV18 and TRBJ1-3; D is unresolved. The CDR3 totals 16 residues. Trimming cost V 1 base and J 2 bases, with 12 bases left between them. In germline, CDR1 is KGHSH, CDR2 LQKENI.

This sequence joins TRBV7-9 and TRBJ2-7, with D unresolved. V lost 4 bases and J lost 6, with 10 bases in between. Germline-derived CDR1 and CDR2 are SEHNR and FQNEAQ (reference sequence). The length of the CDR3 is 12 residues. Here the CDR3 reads CASSSVQTEQYF. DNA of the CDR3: TGTGCCAGCAGCTCGGTACAGACCGAGCAGTACTTC.

CDR3 bases: TGCGCCAGCAGCTTAGGCGGCTTGGACGCCACTGAAGCTTTCTTT. This gives the protein CASSLGGLDATEAFF. The chain employs TRBV5-1 and TRBJ1-1, with no clear D. Germline assignment: CDR1 SGHRS and CDR2 YFSETQ. V gave up 2 bases and J gave up 4 bases, with 15 bases separating them. The CDR3 totals 15 residues.

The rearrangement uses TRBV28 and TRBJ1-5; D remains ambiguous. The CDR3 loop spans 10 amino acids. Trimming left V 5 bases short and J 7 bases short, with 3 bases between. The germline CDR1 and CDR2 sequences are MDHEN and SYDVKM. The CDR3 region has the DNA TGTGCCAGCAGTCTCCAGCCCCAGCATTTT. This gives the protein CASSLQPQHF.

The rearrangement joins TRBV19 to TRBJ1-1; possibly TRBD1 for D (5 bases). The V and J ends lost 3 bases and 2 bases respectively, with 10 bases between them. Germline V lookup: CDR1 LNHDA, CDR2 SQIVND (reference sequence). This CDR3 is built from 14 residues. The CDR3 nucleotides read TGTGCCAGTAGTATGTGGGACCGTAACACTGAAGCTTTCTTT. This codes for CASSMWDRNTEAFF.

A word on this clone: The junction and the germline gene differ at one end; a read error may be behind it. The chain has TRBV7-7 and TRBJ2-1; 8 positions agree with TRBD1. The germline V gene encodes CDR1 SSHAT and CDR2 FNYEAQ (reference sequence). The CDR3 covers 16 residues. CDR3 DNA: TGTGCTAGCAGCACGAATGACAGGGGAACTTACAATGAGCAGTTCTTC. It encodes CASSTNDRGTYNEQFF.